The 32 T cell receptor beta chains presented below share a single source sample, sequenced in a study of cytotoxic CD8 clonotypes in ibrutinib-treated CLL. Sequenced by immunoSEQ multiplex PCR; TCRdb stores in-frame clones only, minus some. This sample yields approximately 190,000 clones, of which about four fifths are seen a single time; about an eighth belongs to the top ten. The sample in question was PBMCs, obtained after 12 months of ibrutinib treatment. The receptors here all came from a human donor with chronic lymphocytic leukemia.

A single count supports this clone. The chain couples TRBV28 to TRBJ2-3, with 8 bases lining up with TRBD1. The germline CDR1 and CDR2 sequences are MDHEN and SYDVKM. With 4 bases clipped from V and 6 bases from J, the junction kept 3 bases outside the gene matches. The CDR3 contains 13 residues. The CDR3 loop is CASSSQGADTQYF. CDR3 in DNA: TGTGCCAGCAGTTCCCAGGGGGCCGATACGCAGTATTTT.

This clone has just one count. This chain connects TRBV19 to TRBJ2-1, with D perhaps matching TRBD1 (6 bases). Germline values: CDR1 LNHDA, CDR2 SQIVND (reference sequence). This CDR3 is 13 amino acids long. V dropped 5 bases and J dropped 7 bases, with 12 bases sitting between them. This CDR3 is CASSVLTGNEQFF. The CDR3 coding sequence is TGTGCCAGTAGTGTCCTAACAGGGAATGAGCAGTTCTTC.

The sample holds one count of this clone. V usage is TRBV18 and J usage is TRBJ2-7; perhaps TRBD1 as D (6 bases). The germline CDR1 and CDR2 sequences are KGHSH and LQKENI. V was pared by 5 bases and J by 3 bases, with 11 bases between. The CDR3 contains 13 residues. The CDR3 loop is CASSADRDYEQYF. Here the CDR3 DNA reads TGTGCCAGCTCAGCGGACAGAGACTACGAGCAGTACTTC.

CDR3 region: CASSAGGRGEAFF. CDR3 DNA sequence: TGTGCCAGCAGCGCCGGGGGGCGGGGTGAAGCTTTCTTT. This chain links TRBV9 with TRBJ1-1; D might be TRBD1 (6 bases). CDR1 and CDR2 (germline): SGDLS, YYNGEE. This CDR3 has 13 amino acids. V was cut by 3 bases and J by 7 bases, with 13 bases left in between.

The rearrangement uses TRBV27 and TRBJ2-1; TRBD2 aligns across 12 bases. The CDR3 is made up of 16 amino acids. From germline, CDR1 is MNHEY and CDR2 SMNVEV (reference sequence). V lost 4 bases, J lost 5 bases, and 6 bases stayed unmatched. The CDR3 region is CASSSRTSGANNEQFF. The CDR3 coding sequence is TGTGCCAGCAGTTCCCGGACTAGCGGGGCCAACAATGAGCAGTTCTTC.

The rearrangement links TRBV18 to TRBJ2-7; D not resolved. V gave up 3 bases and J gave up 0 bases, with 12 bases separating them. The CDR3 has 15 residues. Germline V lookup: CDR1 KGHSH, CDR2 LQKENI. CDR3 residues: CASSPYSQSSYEQYF. CDR3 in DNA: TGTGCCAGCTCACCGTACAGCCAGAGCTCCTACGAGCAGTACTTC. Drawing the rest from reference TRBV18 and TRBJ2-7, the complete variable domain is NAGVMQNPRHLVRRRGQEARLRCSPMKGHSHVYWYRQLPEEGLKFMVYLQKENIIDESGMPKERFSAEFPKEGPSILRIQQVVRGDSAAYFCASSPYSQSSYEQYFGPGTRLTVT.

This clone was seen only once. The J gene is TRBJ2-6, the V gene TRBV6-5; D unclear. V was cut by 8 bases and J by 1 base, with 3 bases left in between. The germline gives CDR1 MNHEY, CDR2 SVGAGI. The CDR3 contains 12 residues. DNA of the CDR3: TGTGCCAGCGGGTCTGGGGCCAACGTCCTGACTTTC. It translates to CASGSGANVLTF.

The V gene is TRBV7-9, the J gene TRBJ2-7, with D possibly TRBD2 on 5 matching bases. Trimming removed 5 bases from V and 0 bases from J, with 11 bases in between. The V gene's germline CDR1 is SEHNR and CDR2 FQNEAQ (reference sequence). The CDR3 covers 14 residues. CDR3 coding DNA: TGTGCCAGCAGCCGCGGGCTGAGCTCCTACGAGCAGTACTTC. It specifies CASSRGLSSYEQYF.

The V and J genes are TRBV30 and TRBJ1-1; 7 bases align to TRBD1. The junction had 8 bases not matched to a gene; V was cut back by 0 bases and J by 7 bases. Germline lookup yields CDR1 GTSNPN and CDR2 SVGIG (reference sequence). The CDR3 loop spans 14 amino acids. Here the CDR3 reads CAWSVHRGDHEAFF. DNA for the CDR3: TGTGCCTGGAGTGTACACAGGGGCGACCATGAAGCTTTCTTT.

This chain links TRBV27 with TRBJ1-1; D might be TRBD1 (6 bases). V lost 2 bases to trimming and J lost 6 bases, with 13 bases between them. CDR1 is MNHEY and CDR2 is SMNVEV in the germline V gene (reference sequence). The CDR3 runs 14 residues. The CDR3 coding sequence is TGTGCCAGCAGTTTACAGGGGTGGGGCCCTGAAGCTTTCTTT. Residues: CASSLQGWGPEAFF.

This clone was found a few times. The V gene is TRBV15, the J gene TRBJ1-2, with 10 bases matching TRBD1. V was pared by 5 bases and J by 6 bases, with 6 bases of the junction left unmatched. Germline loops: CDR1 LNHNV, CDR2 YYDKDF (reference sequence). This CDR3 has 14 amino acids. This CDR3 reads CATSVRQGADGYTF. As DNA, the CDR3 is TGTGCCACCAGCGTGAGACAGGGGGCAGATGGCTACACCTTC.

V and J are TRBV28 and TRBJ1-1, with D unresolved. This CDR3 has 11 residues. Germline V gene lookup returns CDR1 MDHEN and CDR2 SYDVKM. The V end lost 5 bases, the J end lost 8 bases, and 9 bases lay between the germline ends. The DNA of the CDR3 is TGTGCCAGCAGTCCCCCGGGGGAAGCTTTCTTT. Its protein product is CASSPPGEAFF.

This clone is a singleton in its sample. The genes are TRBV2 and TRBJ2-3; D may be TRBD2 (6 bases). CDR1 SNHLY and CDR2 FYNNEI come from the germline V gene. CDR3 length: 15 amino acids. The germline V and J ends were trimmed by 8 bases and 2 bases, with 17 bases remaining between them. The CDR3 here is CASRRGGTPTDTQYF. In DNA form, the CDR3 reads TGTGCCAGCCGCCGGGGCGGGACGCCCACAGATACGCAGTATTTT.

The chain links TRBV18 to TRBJ2-5; a possible D gene is TRBD1 (5 bases). V lost 3 bases, J lost 0 bases, and 8 bases lay in between. The CDR3 consists of 14 residues. Germline lookup yields CDR1 KGHSH and CDR2 LQKENI. The CDR3 loop reads CASSPRTNQETQYF. As DNA, the CDR3 is TGTGCCAGCTCACCCCGGACAAACCAAGAGACCCAGTACTTC.

The chain combines TRBV5-1 with TRBJ1-2; TRBD1 matches at 9 bases. CDR3 length: 13 amino acids. Losses at the gene ends were 0 bases for V and 8 bases for J; bases not matched to a gene: 2. Per germline, CDR1 SGHRS and CDR2 YFSETQ. The CDR3 reads CASSLGQGVGYTF. In DNA, the CDR3 is TGCGCCAGCAGCTTGGGACAGGGGGTAGGCTACACCTTC.

The chain carries TRBV27 and TRBJ2-1; 10 nucleotides agree with TRBD1. Germline V gene lookup returns CDR1 MNHEY and CDR2 SMNVEV (reference sequence). The length of the CDR3 is 17 residues. V shed 2 bases, J shed 6 bases, and the junction held 10 bases outside the gene matches. Here the CDR3 reads CASSLRGGTGALNEQFF. In DNA form, the CDR3 reads TGTGCCAGCAGTTTAAGAGGCGGGACAGGGGCTCTCAATGAGCAGTTCTTC.

A few counts support this clone. This chain links TRBV19 with TRBJ2-2; D is unresolved. The CDR3 covers 11 residues. V lost 6 bases to trimming and J lost 6 bases, with 5 bases between them. CDR1 and CDR2 from the germline V gene are LNHDA and SQIVND (reference sequence). The CDR3: CASSESGELFF. CDR3 sequence (DNA): TGTGCCAGTAGCGAGTCCGGGGAGCTGTTTTTT.

This clone was picked up one time. The chain employs TRBV15 and TRBJ2-7, with a weak D call TRBD2 (6 bases). Germline-derived CDR1 and CDR2 are LNHNV and YYDKDF (reference sequence). The CDR3 has 16 amino acids. The V end lost 2 bases, the J end lost 2 bases, and 16 bases lay between the germline ends. The CDR3 region has the DNA TGTGCCACCAGCAGAATTCCCCGCGGGGACCCCTACGAGCAGTACTTC. It translates to CATSRIPRGDPYEQYF.

V gene TRBV5-6 combines with J gene TRBJ2-1; TRBD1 matches at 7 bases. The CDR3 extends over 15 amino acids. Germline lookup yields CDR1 SGHDT and CDR2 YYEEEE. V trimming: 5 bases; J trimming: 10 bases; junction bases outside the gene matches: 15. The CDR3 spells CASRLARQGMGEQFF. CDR3 DNA: TGTGCCAGCAGGCTCGCTCGACAGGGAATGGGGGAGCAGTTCTTC.

The rearrangement uses TRBV11-3 and TRBJ2-2; TRBD1 agrees at 7 bases. The junction had 7 bases not matched to a gene; V was cut back by 5 bases and J by 1 base. The CDR3 consists of 16 residues. CDR1 is SGHNT, CDR2 YENEEA, per germline. Here the CDR3 reads CASSLRGQRNTGELFF. Written as DNA, the CDR3 is TGTGCCAGCAGCCTCCGGGGACAGAGGAACACCGGGGAGCTGTTTTTT.

This clone was seen a handful of times. This rearrangement joins TRBV27 to TRBJ1-5, with D tentatively TRBD1 (5 bases). Germline V CDR1 and CDR2: MNHEY, SMNVEV (reference sequence). This CDR3 comprises 13 residues. V was clipped by 3 bases and J by 7 bases, with 10 bases between them. CDR3 loop: CASSLAGDQPQHF. The DNA for the CDR3 is TGTGCCAGCAGTTTGGCTGGGGACCAGCCCCAGCATTTT.

The CDR3 sequence is CSVSRATNEKLFF. The CDR3 DNA follows: TGCAGCGTCAGCAGAGCAACTAATGAAAAACTGTTTTTT. The V gene is TRBV29-1, the J gene TRBJ1-4, with no clear D. The CDR3 consists of 13 residues. The V end lost 6 bases, the J end lost 0 bases, and 8 bases lay between the germline ends. The germline CDR1 and CDR2 sequences are SQVTM and ANQGSEA. Based on the CDR3 plus reference TRBV29-1 and TRBJ1-4, the full variable domain is SAVISQKPSRDICQRGTSLTIQCQVDSQVTMMFWYRQQPGQSLTLIATANQGSEATYESGFVIDKFPISRPNLTFSTLTVSNMSPEDSSIYLCSVSRATNEKLFFGSGTQLSVL.

The table lists this clone with many counts. Written as DNA, the CDR3 is TGCGCCAGCAGCTTGGGCGTCGTCAGGGGGAACTATGGCTACACCTTC. Translation: CASSLGVVRGNYGYTF. The rearrangement links TRBV5-1 to TRBJ1-2, with 7 bases aligning to TRBD1. J gave up 2 bases and V 0 bases, and 7 bases lay outside the gene matches. Germline V lookup: CDR1 SGHRS, CDR2 YFSETQ. The CDR3 length is 16 residues.

This rearrangement joins TRBV7-8 to TRBJ1-1; the match to TRBD1 covers 7 bases. V dropped 5 bases and J dropped 1; count of bases not matched to a gene: 4. The CDR3 is 14 amino acids. CDR1 SGHVS and CDR2 FQNEAQ come from the germline V gene. Here the CDR3 reads CASSPGGANTEAFF. CDR3 nucleotides: TGTGCCAGCAGCCCAGGGGGTGCGAACACTGAAGCTTTCTTT. The full variable domain, in which reference TRBV7-8 and TRBJ1-1 provide the parts outside the CDR3, is GAGVSQSPRYKVAKRGQDVALRCDPISGHVSLFWYQQALGQGPEFLTYFQNEAQLDKSGLPSDRFFAERPEGSVSTLKIQRTQQEDSAVYLCASSPGGANTEAFFGQGTRLTVV.

J is TRBJ2-1 and V is TRBV15, with D possibly matching TRBD2 (6 bases). CDR3 length: 16 residues. Germline CDR1 LNHNV, CDR2 YYDKDF (reference sequence). V lost 9 bases and J 2 bases, leaving 20 bases between the germline ends. The CDR3 bases are TGTGCCACGCGAAGAGATGGCGGGGCCGCCTACAATGAGCAGTTCTTC. Protein: CATRRDGGAAYNEQFF.

This clone has a single count. J is TRBJ1-5 and V is TRBV7-2; D may be TRBD1 (6 bases). Germline V gene sequence: CDR1 SGHTA, CDR2 FQGNSA. V dropped 3 bases and J dropped 1 base, with 10 bases sitting between them. This CDR3 is built from 15 residues. DNA of the CDR3: TGTGCCAGCAGCTTGGAGGGGGAGAGCAATCAGCCCCAGCATTTT. Amino acids: CASSLEGESNQPQHF.

The V and J genes are TRBV2 and TRBJ2-7; 14 nucleotides agree with TRBD2. The CDR3 totals 16 residues. From germline, CDR1 is SNHLY and CDR2 FYNNEI. Trimming removed 5 bases from V and 7 bases from J; junction bases left unmatched: 10. The CDR3 reads CASSYPGLAGVVEQYF. Written as DNA, the CDR3 is TGTGCCAGCAGTTATCCGGGACTAGCGGGAGTGGTAGAGCAGTACTTC.

The V call is TRBV6-5, the J call TRBJ2-7; no reliable D call. The germline V gene has CDR1 MNHEY and CDR2 SVGAGI. The CDR3 is 13 residues long. V was shortened by 6 bases and J by 2 bases, with 11 bases between the two germline ends. CDR3 protein: CASSRSYTYEQYF. The CDR3, as DNA: TGTGCCAGCAGCCGTTCTTACACCTACGAGCAGTACTTC.

The V call is TRBV27, the J call TRBJ1-1, with unresolved D. CDR1 and CDR2 from the germline V gene are MNHEY and SMNVEV (reference sequence). V gave up 7 bases and J gave up 4 bases, with 16 bases separating them. The CDR3 consists of 14 residues. DNA of the CDR3: TGTGCCAGCAAGAGGAGTCGGCGGGCCACTGAAGCTTTCTTT. Its translation: CASKRSRRATEAFF.

This rearrangement joins TRBV5-3 to TRBJ2-3; no definite D call. TRBV5-3 carries the ORF label, with uncertain function. V lost 3 bases and J lost 4, with 12 bases in between. The CDR3 is 14 amino acids. CDR3 DNA: TGTGCCAGAAGCTCCCCGGGCCGGTCAGATACGCAGTATTTT. It codes for CARSSPGRSDTQYF.

V is TRBV7-9 and J is TRBJ2-7; 7 bases map to TRBD2. V shed 6 bases, J shed 3 bases, and the junction held 11 bases outside the gene matches. The CDR3 totals 15 residues. Germline V gene lookup returns CDR1 SEHNR and CDR2 FQNEAQ (reference sequence). The DNA of the CDR3 is TGTGCCAGCAGTCCTCCCGGGACTATCCTCTACGAGCAGTACTTC. Translating gives CASSPPGTILYEQYF.

V is TRBV4-1 and J is TRBJ1-3, with 8 bases aligning to TRBD1. J was trimmed by 0 bases and V by 3 bases; bases with no gene match: 4. This CDR3 is built from 16 residues. Germline values: CDR1 MGHRA, CDR2 YSYEKL. The CDR3 sequence: CASSQRGQVSGNTIYF. The DNA for the CDR3 is TGCGCCAGCAGCCAGCGGGGACAGGTCTCTGGAAACACCATATATTTT.